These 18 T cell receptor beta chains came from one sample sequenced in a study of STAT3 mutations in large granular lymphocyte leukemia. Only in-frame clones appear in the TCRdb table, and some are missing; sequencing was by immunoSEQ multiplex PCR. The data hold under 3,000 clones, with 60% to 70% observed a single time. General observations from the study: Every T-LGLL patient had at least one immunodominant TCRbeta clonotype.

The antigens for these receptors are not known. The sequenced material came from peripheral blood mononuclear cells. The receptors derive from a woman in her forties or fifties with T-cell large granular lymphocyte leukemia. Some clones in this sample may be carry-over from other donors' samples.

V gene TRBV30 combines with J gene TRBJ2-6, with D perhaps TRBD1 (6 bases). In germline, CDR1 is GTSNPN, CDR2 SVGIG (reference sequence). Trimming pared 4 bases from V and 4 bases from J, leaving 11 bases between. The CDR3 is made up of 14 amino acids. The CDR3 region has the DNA TGTGCCTGGACAACAGGGTCAGGGGCCAACGTCCTGACTTTC. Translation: CAWTTGSGANVLTF.

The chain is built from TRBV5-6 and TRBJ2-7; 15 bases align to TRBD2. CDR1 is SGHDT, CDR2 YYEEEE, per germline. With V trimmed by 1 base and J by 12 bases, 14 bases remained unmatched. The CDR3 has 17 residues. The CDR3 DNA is TGTGCCAGCAGCTTGCGCACAACCGGGACTAGCGGGAGGAGGCGGTACTTC. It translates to CASSLRTTGTSGRRRYF.

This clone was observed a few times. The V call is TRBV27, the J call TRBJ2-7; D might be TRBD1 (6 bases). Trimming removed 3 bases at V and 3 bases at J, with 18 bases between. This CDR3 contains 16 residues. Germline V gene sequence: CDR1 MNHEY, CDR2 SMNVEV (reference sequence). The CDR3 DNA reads TGTGCCAGCAGTTTTGGACAGACGAAGGCTGGCTACGAGCAGTACTTC. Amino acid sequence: CASSFGQTKAGYEQYF.

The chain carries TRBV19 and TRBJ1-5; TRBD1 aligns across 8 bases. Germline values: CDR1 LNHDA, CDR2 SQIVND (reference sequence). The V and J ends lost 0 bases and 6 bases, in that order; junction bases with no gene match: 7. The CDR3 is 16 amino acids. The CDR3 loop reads CASSIDRNRGSQPQHF. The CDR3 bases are TGTGCCAGTAGTATAGATCGGAACAGGGGGAGTCAGCCCCAGCATTTT.

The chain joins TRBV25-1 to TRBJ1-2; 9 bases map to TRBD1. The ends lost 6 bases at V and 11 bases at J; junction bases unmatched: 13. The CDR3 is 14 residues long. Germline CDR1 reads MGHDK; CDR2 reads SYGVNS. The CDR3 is CASRETGGSPLYTF. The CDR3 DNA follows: TGTGCCAGCAGGGAAACAGGGGGCTCTCCCCTGTACACCTTC.

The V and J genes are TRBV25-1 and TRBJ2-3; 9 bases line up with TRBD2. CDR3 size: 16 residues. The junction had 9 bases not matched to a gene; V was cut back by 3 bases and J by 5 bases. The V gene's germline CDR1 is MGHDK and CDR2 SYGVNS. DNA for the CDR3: TGTGCCAGCAGTGACCCTTTTAGCGGGAGTGGAGATACGCAGTATTTT. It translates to CASSDPFSGSGDTQYF.

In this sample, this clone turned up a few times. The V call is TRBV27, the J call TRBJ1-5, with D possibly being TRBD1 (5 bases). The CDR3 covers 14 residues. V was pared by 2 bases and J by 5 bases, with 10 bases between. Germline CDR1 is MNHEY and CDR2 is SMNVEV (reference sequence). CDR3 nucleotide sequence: TGTGCCAGCAGTTTAGACAGATCTGATCAGCCCCAGCATTTT. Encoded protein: CASSLDRSDQPQHF.

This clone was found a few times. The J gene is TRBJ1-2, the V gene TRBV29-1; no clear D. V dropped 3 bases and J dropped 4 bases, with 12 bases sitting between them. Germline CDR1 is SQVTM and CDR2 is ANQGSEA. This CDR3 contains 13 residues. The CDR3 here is CSVDTAIGYGYTF. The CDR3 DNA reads TGCAGCGTTGACACGGCTATCGGCTATGGCTACACCTTC.

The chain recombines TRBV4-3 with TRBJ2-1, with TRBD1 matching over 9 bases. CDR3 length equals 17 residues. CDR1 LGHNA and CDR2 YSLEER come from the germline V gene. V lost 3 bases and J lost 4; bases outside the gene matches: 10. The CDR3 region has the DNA TGCGCCAGCAGCCAGACACAGGGGGCGCCCCTATACAATGAGCAGTTCTTC. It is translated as CASSQTQGAPLYNEQFF.

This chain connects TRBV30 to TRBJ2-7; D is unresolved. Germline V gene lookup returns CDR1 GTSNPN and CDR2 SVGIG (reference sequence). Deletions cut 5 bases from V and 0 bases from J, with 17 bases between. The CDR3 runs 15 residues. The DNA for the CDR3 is TGTGCCTGGTCCTTCCTCAGGACGCGCTCCTACGAGCAGTACTTC. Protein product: CAWSFLRTRSYEQYF. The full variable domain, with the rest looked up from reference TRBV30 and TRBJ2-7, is SQTIHQWPATLVQPVGSPLSLECTVEGTSNPNLYWYRQAAGRGLQLLFYSVGIGQISSEVPQNLSASRPQDRQFILSSKKLLLSDSGFYLCAWSFLRTRSYEQYFGPGTRLTVT.

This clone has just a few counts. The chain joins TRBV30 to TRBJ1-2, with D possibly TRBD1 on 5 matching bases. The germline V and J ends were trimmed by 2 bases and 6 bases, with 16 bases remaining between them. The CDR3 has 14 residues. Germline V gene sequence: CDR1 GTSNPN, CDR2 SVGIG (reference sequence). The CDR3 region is CAWSPQAPGNGYTF. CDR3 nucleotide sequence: TGTGCCTGGAGTCCACAGGCTCCAGGGAATGGCTACACCTTC.

Here the CDR3 DNA reads TGTGCTAGTGGTTTCGCCACAGGGACAATGAACACTGAAGCTTTCTTT. The encoded protein is CASGFATGTMNTEAFF. This chain links TRBV12-5 with TRBJ1-1; tentative D call: TRBD1 (6 bases). Trimming took off 3 bases at V and 0 bases at J, with 14 bases between the two ends. The CDR3 loop spans 16 amino acids. Germline V lookup: CDR1 LGHNT, CDR2 FRNRAP. Variable domain in full (rest from reference TRBV12-5 and TRBJ1-1): DARVTQTPRHKVTEMGQEVTMRCQPILGHNTVFWYRQTMMQGLELLAYFRNRAPLDDSGMPKDRFSAEMPDATLATLKIQPSEPRDSAVYFCASGFATGTMNTEAFFGQGTRLTVV.

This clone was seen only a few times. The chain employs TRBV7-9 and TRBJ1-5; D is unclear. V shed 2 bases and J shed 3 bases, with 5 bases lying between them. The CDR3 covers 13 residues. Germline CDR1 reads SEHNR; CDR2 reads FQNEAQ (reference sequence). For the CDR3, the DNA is TGTGCCAGCAGCTTAAGGGACAATCAGCCCCAGCATTTT. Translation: CASSLRDNQPQHF.

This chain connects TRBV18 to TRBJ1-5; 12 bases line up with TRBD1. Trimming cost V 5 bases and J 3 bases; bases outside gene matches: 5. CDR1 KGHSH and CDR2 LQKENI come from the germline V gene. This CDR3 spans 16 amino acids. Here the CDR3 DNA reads TGTGCCAGCTCAGCCGGGACAGGGGGCAACAATCAGCCCCAGCATTTT. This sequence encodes CASSAGTGGNNQPQHF.

CDR3 sequence (DNA): TGTGCCAGCAGCTCAAAGCGGGAGGGATCCTACGAGCAGTACTTC. Its protein product is CASSSKREGSYEQYF. The chain combines TRBV6-5 with TRBJ2-7, with TRBD2 identical over 10 bases. Germline V CDR1 and CDR2: MNHEY, SVGAGI. V shed 6 bases, J shed 1 base, and the junction held 6 bases outside the gene matches. The CDR3 runs 15 residues.

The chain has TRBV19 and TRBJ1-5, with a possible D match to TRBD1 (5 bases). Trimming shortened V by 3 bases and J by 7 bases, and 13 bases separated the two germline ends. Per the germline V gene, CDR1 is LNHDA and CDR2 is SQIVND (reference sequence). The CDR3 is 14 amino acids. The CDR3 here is CASSINGARQPQHF. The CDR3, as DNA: TGTGCCAGTAGTATCAATGGGGCGCGGCAGCCCCAGCATTTT.

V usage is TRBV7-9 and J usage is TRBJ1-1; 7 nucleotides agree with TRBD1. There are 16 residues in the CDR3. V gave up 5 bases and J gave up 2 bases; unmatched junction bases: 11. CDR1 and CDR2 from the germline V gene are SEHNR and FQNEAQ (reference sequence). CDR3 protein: CASSRIRQGINTEAFF. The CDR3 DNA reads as TGTGCCAGCAGCAGAATTAGACAGGGCATTAACACTGAAGCTTTCTTT. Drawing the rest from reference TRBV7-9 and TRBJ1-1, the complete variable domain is DTGVSQNPRHKITKRGQNVTFRCDPISEHNRLYWYRQTLGQGPEFLTYFQNEAQLEKSRLLSDRFSAERPKGSFSTLEIQRTEQGDSAMYLCASSRIRQGINTEAFFGQGTRLTVV.

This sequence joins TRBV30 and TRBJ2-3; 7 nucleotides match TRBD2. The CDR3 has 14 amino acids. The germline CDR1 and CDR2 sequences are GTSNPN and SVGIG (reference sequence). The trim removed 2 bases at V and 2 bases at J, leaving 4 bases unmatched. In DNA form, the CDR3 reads TGTGCCTGGAGTCCTAGCGGAGTCACAGATACGCAGTATTTT. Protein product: CAWSPSGVTDTQYF.